This record covers a single T cell receptor (beta chain). Its specificity is not known. V gave up 4 bases and J gave up 1 base; unmatched junction bases: 8. CDR1 is SGHRS and CDR2 is YFSETQ in the germline V gene. The CDR3 runs to 16 residues. The data were obtained in a study of T cell repertoires in cytomegalovirus infection. About the research overall: In public TCR beta signatures, there were indications of both CMV infection and matching HLA type. Notes on the study in general: Across the ex vivo response, the dominant clonotypes were HLA-C-restricted CMV-specific TCR beta clonotypes. Accumulated public TCR beta family frequency recognized individuals carrying CMV together with the relevant HLA.

TCRdb reanalysed the reads using MiXCR and keeps one entry per CDR3 protein. Among about 310,000 distinct CDR3 sequences listed, 15% to 20% were seen once. The chain carries TRBV5-1 and TRBJ1-1; 9 bases are shared with TRBD1. The source of this sequence is a human donor in good health (CMV status not recorded). Some clones in this sample may be carry-over from other donors' samples. Material for sequencing was PBMCs. This CDR3 reads CASSHRLGQGNTEAFF. As DNA, the CDR3 is TGCGCCAGCAGCCACCGACTGGGACAGGGGAACACTGAAGCTTTCTTT.